This TCR beta chain comes out of a study of T cells after yellow fever vaccination. Trimming cost V 0 bases and J 0 bases, with 7 bases left between them. The length of the CDR3 is 14 residues. Germline CDR1 and CDR2: SGHRS and YFSETQ. TCRdb re-called the 5' RACE reads with MiXCR, one entry per CDR3 protein. The table lists 170,000 or so distinct CDR3 sequences, approximately 6.2% of them singletons. This clonotype was recorded at least ten times. The sequences come from CD4+ T cells sorted from PBMCs, collected on the day of the first yellow fever vaccination. This receptor was taken from a man between 18 and 35 years old who received the YFV17D yellow fever vaccine. The chain uses TRBV5-1 and TRBJ2-7, with D possibly TRBD2 on 6 matching bases. The CDR3 DNA reads as TGCGCCAGCAGCTTGGCGGGGGTCTCCTACGAGCAGTACTTC. This encodes CASSLAGVSYEQYF.